Listed here are 10 T cell receptor delta chains from one sample, sequenced in a study of DNA immune sequencing with unique molecular identifiers. All 8 TRDV and 4 TRDJ genes were targeted in 32-plex amplification of genomic DNA. In approximately 3 barcoding PCR cycles, molecules received a 12-nucleotide UMI, then adapter PCR followed. TCRdb re-identified clones in the multiplex PCR reads via CATT. The sample yields about 360 delta-chain clones, approximately 33% seen once. The specimen was buffy coat blood. These receptors all stem from a human donor in good health.

This clone is categorized as medium-sized. The chain couples TRDV1 to TRDJ1; 11 nucleotides agree with TRDD3. Germline assignment: CDR1 TSWWSYY and CDR2 QGS. The CDR3 has 20 residues. The V segment lost 0 bases and the J segment 4 bases; nucleotides outside the gene matches: 16. CDR3 DNA: TGTGCTCTTGGGGAACTATCCTACGCTGCTGGGGGATACAGGCGCGATAAACTCATCTTT. Translated, it gives CALGELSYAAGGYRRDKLIF.

Relative to its sample, this clone is medium-sized. The DNA is omitted, as the CDR3 cannot be located on it reliably, and the CDR3 follows TCRdb's listing. The chain recombines TRAV29/DV5 with TRDJ1; the D call of TRDD3 is as the table states it, not checked on the DNA. The CDR3 is made up of 27 amino acids, end residues included. From germline, CDR1 is NSMFDY and CDR2 ISSIKDK. Here the CDR3 reads CSVLLCSKRATSTFLLGDTRRTDKLIF.

Notes on this clone: TCRdb assigns this DNA the protein of a much larger clone, which departs from its translation at residue 8; this likely reflects a read error, and the protein shown comes from translating the DNA. The chain employs TRDV1 and TRDJ1, with 13 bases lining up with TRDD3. Trimming removed 2 bases from V and 4 bases from J; junction bases left unmatched: 34. Germline V gives CDR1 TSWWSYY, CDR2 QGS. The CDR3 runs to 26 residues. CDR3 nucleotides: TGTGCTCTTGGGGAATCGGCCCACTACCACCCCCCTCACTGGGGGATACGCGGCATACCTCTCGATAAACTCATCTTT. This encodes CALGESAHYHPPHWGIRGIPLDKLIF.

Comments on this clone: It is likely a read error: a sequence one base away is far more abundant. The V call is TRDV1, the J call TRDJ1; 8 bases map to TRDD2. The CDR3 covers 30 residues. Germline-derived CDR1 and CDR2 are TSWWSYY and QGS. The ends lost 1 base at V and 0 bases at J; junction bases unmatched: 46. The CDR3 region is CALGEQGPSPSYPWKGYWGFTHTYTDKLIF. CDR3 sequence (DNA): TGTGCTCTTGGGGAACAAGGGCCCTCGCCTTCCTATCCGTGGAAGGGCTATTGGGGGTTCACGCACACATACACCGATAAACTCATCTTT.

This clone has more than one count but fewer than ten. The chain recombines TRDV1 with TRDJ1; TRDD3 matches 8 bases. This CDR3 region has 23 residues. Germline assignment: CDR1 TSWWSYY and CDR2 QGS. The V and J ends lost 2 bases and 0 bases, in that order; junction bases with no gene match: 26. For the CDR3, the DNA is TGTGCTCTTGGGGAATCTCCCGAAATGAAGTACTGGGGGTCCACCCCGTACACCGATAAACTCATCTTT. Residues: CALGESPEMKYWGSTPYTDKLIF.

Note on this clone: The TCRdb protein comes from a much larger clone and disagrees with this DNA's translation at residue 15, likely due to a read error; the protein given here is derived from the DNA. CDR3 nucleotide sequence: TGTGCTCTTGGGGAATCGGCCCCCTACCACCCCCCTCACTGGAGGATACGCGGCATACCTCTCGATAAACTCATCTTT. As protein: CALGESAPYHPPHWRIRGIPLDKLIF. V is TRDV1 and J is TRDJ1; 7 nucleotides agree with TRDD3. Losses at the gene ends were 2 bases for V and 4 bases for J; bases not matched to a gene: 40. This CDR3 has 26 amino acids. Germline loops: CDR1 TSWWSYY, CDR2 QGS.

By frequency in the sample, this clone is large. The V and J genes are TRDV2 and TRDJ1; D might be TRDD3 (6 bases). Trimming took off 0 bases at V and 0 bases at J, with 10 bases between the two ends. CDR1 and CDR2 (germline): GEAIGNYY, EKD. CDR3 length equals 15 residues. In DNA, the CDR3 is TGTGCCTGTGACACCGTTGGGGGGTACACCGATAAACTCATCTTT. It codes for CACDTVGGYTDKLIF.

This clone counts as large. The chain couples TRDV2 to TRDJ1; TRDD3 aligns across 12 bases. The CDR3 totals 19 residues. Germline CDR1 reads GEAIGNYY; CDR2 reads EKD. J gave up 1 base and V 4 bases, and 15 bases lay outside the gene matches. CDR3 protein: CACDPLLTGGYPSTDKLIF. DNA of the CDR3: TGTGCCTGTGATCCCCTTCTTACTGGGGGATACCCGAGCACCGATAAACTCATCTTT.

Comments on this clone: Only one base separates this from a far larger clonotype, so it likely reflects a read error. The gene calls are TRDV2 and TRDJ1; a possible D gene is TRDD3 (6 bases). This CDR3 contains 17 residues. CDR1 and CDR2 (germline): GEAIGNYY, EKD. DNA of the CDR3: TGTTCCTGTGACCCGATCGGGGATCCTCAGAACACCGATAAACTCATCTTT. As protein: CSCDPIGDPQNTDKLIF.

To note about this clone: The protein given by TCRdb reflects a much larger clone and differs at residue 12 from this DNA's translation, likely from a read error; the protein shown is the DNA's translation. The V call is TRDV1, the J call TRDJ1, with TRDD3 matching 13 bases. There are 26 residues in the CDR3. Trimming at V came to 2 bases and at J to 4 bases, leaving 34 bases not matched to a gene. Germline CDR1 and CDR2: TSWWSYY and QGS. The CDR3 loop is CALGESAPYHPRHWGIRGIPLDKLIF. The CDR3 nucleotides read TGTGCTCTTGGGGAATCGGCCCCCTACCACCCCCGTCACTGGGGGATACGCGGCATACCTCTCGATAAACTCATCTTT.